The 5 T cell receptor beta chains below come from one sample, sequenced in a study of response to subunit inactivated influenza vaccine (dated by TCRdb to 2016 to 2019). Libraries were constructed by RT-PCR. TCRdb shows the sequencer as Illumina HiSeq 2500. Through fastp at Q25 and MiXCR, TCRdb rebuilt clones from the public reads, retaining in-frame beta chains. CDR3 protein duplicates are merged, each entry listing the most common genes and DNA. The sample contains roughly 650,000 distinct CDR3 sequences, 14% of them found a single time. The biggest ten clones account for 7.5% to 9% of the sample. The source material was PBMCs from blood, sampled roughly 15 days before vaccination. The receptors originated from a man between 45 and 60 years old who received an inactivated influenza vaccine. Donor details come from another sample of the same person, matched by shared clones.

This clonotype was counted ten times or more. V gene TRBV7-2 combines with J gene TRBJ2-5; 7 bases are a match to TRBD2. Germline CDR1 is SGHTA and CDR2 is FQGNSA. This CDR3 has 14 residues. V dropped 2 bases and J dropped 4; count of bases not matched to a gene: 4. The CDR3 nucleotides are TGTGCCAGCAGCTTAATGGGGAGGGGAGAGACCCAGTACTTC. As protein: CASSLMGRGETQYF.

The rearrangement joins TRBV6-1 to TRBJ2-7, with D hard to call. CDR1 is MNHNS, CDR2 SASEGT, per germline. Trimming cost V 4 bases and J 7 bases, with 11 bases left between them. The length of the CDR3 is 12 residues. The CDR3 region is CASSGDLREQYF. In DNA form, the CDR3 reads TGTGCCAGCAGTGGTGACCTTAGGGAGCAGTACTTC.

This sequence joins TRBV5-1 and TRBJ2-3; 9 nucleotides align to TRBD1. CDR1 is SGHRS and CDR2 is YFSETQ in the germline V gene. Losses at the gene ends were 5 bases for V and 5 bases for J; bases not matched to a gene: 6. The CDR3 extends over 14 amino acids. The CDR3 here is CASREGQGIDTQYF. The CDR3 DNA sequence: TGCGCCAGCAGAGAGGGACAGGGTATAGATACGCAGTATTTT.

The chain is built from TRBV6-1 and TRBJ1-3; 7 bases line up with TRBD1. CDR1 MNHNS and CDR2 SASEGT come from the germline V gene. V shed 5 bases, J shed 3 bases, and the junction held 16 bases outside the gene matches. The CDR3 is 18 residues long. CDR3 protein: CASSTGGGRGKDGNTIYF. The CDR3 bases are TGTGCCAGCAGTACCGGAGGGGGCAGGGGGAAAGATGGAAACACCATATATTTT.

This clonotype was counted many times. The chain employs TRBV5-1 and TRBJ2-1, with 7 positions matching TRBD2. CDR3 size: 14 residues. Germline lookup yields CDR1 SGHRS and CDR2 YFSETQ. J was trimmed by 8 bases and V by 7 bases; bases with no gene match: 12. CDR3 loop: CASSRGGGYDEQFF. DNA of the CDR3: TGCGCCAGCTCCCGTGGGGGGGGTTACGATGAGCAGTTCTTC.